Shown below are 17 T cell receptor beta chains from a single sample sequenced in a study of T cell repertoires in ileal Crohn's disease. Some clones are missing from TCRdb's copy, which holds only in-frame ones; the method was immunoSEQ multiplex PCR. This repertoire shows 2,000 to 2,500 clones, approximately 90% found once; its top ten account for roughly 3.2%. Sequencing was done on a sample of ileal tissue. These receptors were obtained from an adult with Crohn's disease.

This chain connects TRBV10-3 to TRBJ2-7, with 9 positions matching TRBD1. Germline V gene data show CDR1 as ENHRY and CDR2 as SYGVKD. The CDR3 extends over 15 amino acids. The junction had 8 bases not matched to a gene; V was cut back by 5 bases and J by 3 bases. The CDR3 region has the DNA TGTGCCATCAGTCACCCCGGGACAGGGATCTACGAGCAGTACTTC. Its translation is CAISHPGTGIYEQYF.

The chain combines TRBV5-7 with TRBJ2-2; D perhaps matches TRBD1 (6 bases). TRBV5-7 is assigned to the ORF class and has an uncertain function. Trimming cost V 1 base and J 5 bases, with 12 bases left between them. The CDR3 runs 15 residues. The CDR3 loop reads CASSLRTVGTGELFF. DNA of the CDR3: TGTGCCAGCAGCTTGAGGACAGTCGGAACCGGGGAGCTGTTTTTT.

This clone came up once. The chain carries TRBV12-2 and TRBJ1-1. TRBV12-2 counts as a pseudogene. The CDR3 covers 15 residues. The CDR3 nucleotides are TGTGCAAGTCGCCCCAAAGTCCGGTTGAACACTGAAGCTTTCTTT. It encodes CASRPKVRLNTEAFF.

V and J are TRBV5-1 and TRBJ2-5, with a possible D match to TRBD2 (6 bases). Trimming took off 4 bases at V and 1 base at J, with 8 bases between the two ends. CDR3 length: 13 amino acids. The V gene's germline CDR1 is SGHRS and CDR2 YFSETQ. The CDR3 loop reads CASSKGLQETQYF. The CDR3 nucleotides read TGCGCCAGCAGCAAGGGACTCCAAGAGACCCAGTACTTC. Drawing the rest from reference TRBV5-1 and TRBJ2-5, the complete variable domain is KAGVTQTPRYLIKTRGQQVTLSCSPISGHRSVSWYQQTPGQGLQFLFEYFSETQRNKGNFPGRFSGRQFSNSRSEMNVSTLELGDSALYLCASSKGLQETQYFGPGTRLLVL.

The chain employs TRBV11-2 and TRBJ1-1, with D possibly matching TRBD1 (5 bases). Looked up from germline, CDR1 is SGHAT and CDR2 is FQNNGV. This CDR3 is 13 amino acids long. Trimming shortened V by 3 bases and J by 7 bases, and 12 bases separated the two germline ends. The CDR3 reads CASSFSRANEAFF. CDR3 DNA: TGTGCCAGCAGCTTTAGCAGGGCAAATGAAGCTTTCTTT.

The chain combines TRBV6-4 with TRBJ2-3; TRBD2 matches at 8 bases. The CDR3 covers 15 residues. The V gene end was trimmed by 2 bases and the J gene end by 1 base; junction bases not matched to a gene: 2. The germline V gene has CDR1 MRHNA and CDR2 SNTAGT. CDR3 bases: TGTGCCAGCAGTGACGCGGGGGGCGGCACAGATACGCAGTATTTT. Translated, it gives CASSDAGGGTDTQYF.

A single count supports this clone. The chain carries TRBV5-4 and TRBJ2-3; 9 bases line up with TRBD2. The ends lost 2 bases at V and 3 bases at J; junction bases unmatched: 13. In germline, CDR1 is SGHNT, CDR2 YYREEE (reference sequence). CDR3 length: 18 residues. In nucleotides, the CDR3 is TGTGCCAGCAGCTTCCGTAGCGGGGGTGGCGTCATGACAGATACGCAGTATTTT. This sequence encodes CASSFRSGGGVMTDTQYF.

V and J are TRBV9 and TRBJ2-7, with 9 bases aligning to TRBD2. V dropped 4 bases and J dropped 2; count of bases not matched to a gene: 7. From germline, CDR1 is SGDLS and CDR2 YYNGEE. This CDR3 comprises 15 residues. The CDR3 sequence: CASSIRAGGPYEQYF. The CDR3 DNA sequence: TGTGCCAGCAGCATACGAGCGGGGGGCCCCTACGAGCAGTACTTC.

The CDR3 loop reads CASSSRTGWRGDNEQFF. DNA of the CDR3: TGTGCCAGCAGCTCTCGGACAGGGTGGAGGGGGGACAATGAGCAGTTCTTC. The chain employs TRBV21-1 and TRBJ2-1; TRBD1 is taken as the D call from the table, unchecked against the DNA. TRBV21-1 is an annotated pseudogene. There are 17 residues in the CDR3.

This chain uses TRBV5-4 with TRBJ2-7, with 8 bases identical to TRBD2. Losses at the gene ends were 4 bases for V and 0 bases for J; bases not matched to a gene: 6. The CDR3 covers 15 residues. CDR1 SGHNT and CDR2 YYREEE come from the germline V gene (reference sequence). The CDR3 nucleotides read TGTGCCAGCAGCCCCGGGGGGGGAAGCTCCTACGAGCAGTACTTC. It specifies CASSPGGGSSYEQYF.

The chain employs TRBV6-5 and TRBJ2-4, with 8 bases fitting TRBD1. Trimming cost V 2 bases and J 0 bases; bases outside gene matches: 3. This CDR3 contains 16 residues. Germline V gene data show CDR1 as MNHEY and CDR2 as SVGAGI. CDR3 nucleotide sequence: TGTGCCAGCAGTTACACAACAGGGGGAGCCAAAAACATTCAGTACTTC. It is translated as CASSYTTGGAKNIQYF.

This clone was seen only once. The chain joins TRBV14 to TRBJ1-6, with a tentative D call TRBD1 (6 bases). V was cut by 6 bases and J by 6 bases, with 15 bases left in between. The CDR3 is 15 amino acids. The germline V gene has CDR1 SGHDN and CDR2 FVKESK. The CDR3 here is CASRFTGMGNSPLHF. CDR3 DNA sequence: TGTGCCAGCAGATTTACAGGGATGGGTAATTCACCCCTCCACTTT.

The gene calls are TRBV7-3 and TRBJ2-1, with 9 positions matching TRBD2. Germline V gives CDR1 SGHTA, CDR2 FQGTGA. The CDR3 runs 16 residues. V lost 5 bases, J lost 6 bases, and 11 bases stayed unmatched. The CDR3 DNA reads as TGTGCCAGCAGCCCCTTTAGCGGGGGAGGGTCCAATGAGCAGTTCTTC. It specifies CASSPFSGGGSNEQFF. Full variable domain (outside the CDR3, taken from reference TRBV7-3 and TRBJ2-1): GAGVSQTPSNKVTEKGKYVELRCDPISGHTALYWYRQSLGQGPEFLIYFQGTGAADDSGLPNDRFFAVRPEGSVSTLKIQRTERGDSAVYLCASSPFSGGGSNEQFFGPGTRLTVL.

The chain recombines TRBV11-2 with TRBJ2-3; 7 bases match TRBD1. CDR3 length: 14 residues. The germline V gene has CDR1 SGHAT and CDR2 FQNNGV. V gave up 5 bases and J gave up 1 base; unmatched junction bases: 3. In DNA form, the CDR3 reads TGTGCCAGCAGCACCCAGGGGGGCACAGATACGCAGTATTTT. Protein sequence: CASSTQGGTDTQYF.

This chain links TRBV16 with TRBJ2-7; unclear D gene. V lost 0 bases to trimming and J lost 0 bases, with 6 bases between them. This CDR3 is 14 amino acids long. Germline CDR1 and CDR2: KGHSY and FQNENV. CDR3 loop: CASSQSRSSYEQYF. The CDR3, as DNA: TGTGCCAGCAGCCAATCTCGCAGCTCCTACGAGCAGTACTTC.

The V and J genes are TRBV7-9 and TRBJ1-6; unclear D gene. Trimming shortened V by 2 bases and J by 8 bases, and 7 bases separated the two germline ends. Per germline, CDR1 SEHNR and CDR2 FQNEAQ (reference sequence). The CDR3 extends over 13 amino acids. The CDR3 DNA sequence: TGTGCCAGCAGCTTACGGGGAGATTCACCCCTCCACTTT. Translation gives CASSLRGDSPLHF.

The gene calls are TRBV7-3 and TRBJ2-5; TRBD2 aligns across 7 bases. From germline, CDR1 is SGHTA and CDR2 FQGTGA. V lost 5 bases, J lost 5 bases, and 8 bases stayed unmatched. This CDR3 has 14 amino acids. The CDR3 bases are TGTGCCAGCAGCCTGAGCGGGGCATCGGAGACCCAGTACTTC. Translating it yields CASSLSGASETQYF.